These T cell receptor beta chains were read from a single sample in a study of cytomegalovirus exposure and HLA in healthy donors. Sequenced by immunoSEQ multiplex PCR; TCRdb stores in-frame clones only, minus some. This table holds more than 95,000 clones, around 84% found once. Sequencing used PBMCs. The receptors shown here come from a man aged 25 to 45 in good health and CMV-seronegative. Both conserved end residues are part of each CDR3. D genes are given only for firm matches. Clone size is not always given. Where it is, it says once, few, many or a class for expanded clones.

TRBD2,TRBV4-1,TRBJ2-3,-,CASSQGRLAGALRGTDTQYF,TGCGCCAGCAGCCAAGGAAGACTAGCGGGTGCCCTCCGTGGCACAGATACGCAGTATTTT
TRBD2,TRBV10-2,TRBJ2-7,once,CASSESRGLGFYEQYF,TGCGCCAGCAGTGAGTCGAGGGGACTAGGCTTCTACGAGCAGTACTTC
TRBD2,TRBV27,TRBJ2-5,once,CASSFSGLQEETQYF,TGTGCCAGCAGTTTTAGCGGGCTGCAGGAAGAGACCCAGTACTTC
-,TRBV6-1,TRBJ1-3,-,CASSEETGTGNTIYF,TGTGCCAGCAGTGAAGAAACGGGGACTGGAAACACCATATATTTT
TRBD1,TRBV7-6,TRBJ2-5,-,CASSPPGGRETQYF,TGTGCCAGCAGCCCTCCAGGGGGCCGGGAGACCCAGTACTTC
-,TRBV5-1,TRBJ2-2,-,CASSLEGASTGELFF,TGCGCCAGCAGCTTGGAGGGAGCGAGCACCGGGGAGCTGTTTTTT
-,TRBV5-6,TRBJ2-7,-,CASRHWGGHYEQYF,TGTGCCAGCAGGCATTGGGGAGGTCACTACGAGCAGTACTTC
-,TRBV5-1,TRBJ1-3,-,CASSLAWGAGNTIYF,TGCGCCAGCAGCTTGGCTTGGGGGGCTGGAAACACCATATATTTT
-,TRBV30,TRBJ2-2,-,CAWSVQVPGELFF,TGTGCCTGGAGTGTACAGGTTCCCGGGGAGCTGTTTTTT
-,TRBV11-2,TRBJ1-2,-,CASSAEQGDYGYTF,TGTGCCAGCAGCGCCGAACAGGGCGACTATGGCTACACCTTC
TRBD2,TRBV19,TRBJ2-5,-,CASSSGYGRHSGETQYF,TGTGCCAGTAGTAGCGGCTACGGGAGGCACTCGGGAGAGACCCAGTACTTC
-,TRBV2,TRBJ1-1,-,CASNIQGYTEAFF,TGTGCCAGCAATATACAGGGCTACACTGAAGCTTTCTTT
TRBD1,TRBV27,TRBJ2-1,-,CASTSSGTGSPGPEQFF,TGTGCCAGCACCTCCAGCGGGACAGGGTCCCCGGGGCCTGAGCAGTTCTTC
-,TRBV6-5,TRBJ1-1,few,CASSYLYRSEAFF,TGTGCCAGCAGTTACTTATACAGGAGTGAAGCTTTCTTT
-,TRBV9,TRBJ1-5,-,CASSGDSVNQPQHF,TGTGCCAGCAGCGGAGACAGCGTCAATCAGCCCCAGCATTTT
TRBD1,TRBV5-1,TRBJ2-7,few,CASSLDRNSYEQYF,TGCGCCAGCAGCCTGGACAGGAACTCCTACGAGCAGTACTTC
TRBD1,TRBV19,TRBJ1-4,-,CASSGTGGEKLFF,TGTGCCAGTAGTGGCACAGGGGGAGAAAAACTGTTTTTT
-,TRBV9,TRBJ2-1,-,CASSLRHNNEQFF,TGTGCCAGCAGCCTTCGACACAACAATGAGCAGTTCTTC
-,TRBV6-1,TRBJ2-1,-,CASSEPGGSYNEQFF,TGTGCCAGCAGTGAACCAGGTGGCTCCTACAATGAGCAGTTCTTC
-,TRBV29-1,TRBJ1-1,-,CSADPGQVTEAFF,TGCAGCGCGGACCCGGGACAAGTAACTGAAGCTTTCTTT
TRBD1,TRBV4-1,TRBJ2-7,-,CASSPRGTGLYEQYF,TGCGCCAGCAGCCCAAGGGGGACAGGCCTCTACGAGCAGTACTTC
-,TRBV5-5,TRBJ1-4,-,CASTPDWEKLFF,TGTGCCAGCACCCCAGATTGGGAAAAACTGTTTTTT
TRBD2,TRBV4-3,TRBJ2-2,-,CASSGGRAGELFF,TGCGCCAGTAGCGGGGGCCGGGCCGGGGAGCTGTTTTTT
-,TRBV4-3,TRBJ2-2,-,CASSQDFDREDNTGELFF,TGCGCCAGCAGCCAAGACTTCGACAGGGAGGATAACACCGGGGAGCTGTTTTTT
-,TRBV6-1,TRBJ2-3,-,CASSEVGGGTDTQYF,TGTGCCAGCAGTGAAGTAGGAGGGGGCACAGATACGCAGTATTTT
-,TRBV21-1,TRBJ1-1,once,CASSGRTEECEAFF,TGTGCCAGCAGCGGACGGACGGAGGAGTGTGAAGCTTTCTTT
-,TRBV7-2,TRBJ1-6,few,CASSLRGQILTNSPLHF,TGTGCCAGCAGCTTAAGGGGACAAATTCTAACTAATTCACCCCTCCACTTT
-,TRBV6-5,TRBJ2-1,-,CASRPRRTYYNEQFF,TGTGCCAGCAGACCTCGGAGGACCTATTACAATGAGCAGTTCTTC
TRBD1,TRBV19,TRBJ2-7,-,CASSPGQVGDYEQYF,TGTGCCAGTAGTCCCGGACAGGTTGGCGACTACGAGCAGTACTTC
TRBD1,TRBV7-6,TRBJ1-2,-,CASSFQTGGYGYTF,TGTGCCAGCAGCTTCCAAACAGGGGGCTATGGCTACACCTTC
TRBD2,TRBV7-6,TRBJ2-3,few,CASSRISGGASTDTQYF,TGTGCCAGCAGCCGGATTAGCGGGGGGGCGAGCACAGATACGCAGTATTTT
TRBD1,TRBV5-1,TRBJ1-1,-,CASSTGGKTEAFF,TGCGCCAGCAGCACAGGGGGAAAGACTGAAGCTTTCTTT
-,TRBV27,TRBJ1-6,-,CASSLSGFSYNSPLHF,TGTGCCAGCAGTTTATCCGGGTTCTCCTATAATTCACCCCTCCACTTT
-,TRBV25-1,TRBJ2-7,-,CASGGAASYEQYF,TGTGCCAGCGGGGGGGCAGCATCCTACGAGCAGTACTTC
-,TRBV27,TRBJ1-2,once,CASSRSTGGPGGYTF,TGTGCCAGCAGTAGGAGTACGGGGGGCCCCGGCGGCTACACCTTC
TRBD2,TRBV9,TRBJ2-3,-,CASSVEGGGNTDTQYF,TGTGCCAGCAGCGTAGAGGGCGGGGGGAACACAGATACGCAGTATTTT
-,TRBV28,TRBJ1-4,-,CASSSPGLGKLFF,TGTGCCAGCAGTTCACCAGGGTTAGGAAAACTGTTTTTT
-,TRBV9,TRBJ2-5,-,CASSSHLEETQYF,TGTGCCAGCAGCTCTCACTTAGAGGAGACCCAGTACTTC
TRBD1,TRBV7-2,TRBJ1-5,-,CASSLAGTGSYSNQPQHF,TGTGCCAGCAGCTTAGCCGGGACAGGTTCTTATAGCAATCAGCCCCAGCATTTT
-,TRBV5-5,TRBJ2-2,-,CASSLVGLASGELFF,TGTGCCAGCAGCTTGGTAGGGCTAGCCTCCGGGGAGCTGTTTTTT